This TCR beta chain was obtained from a study of cytomegalovirus exposure and HLA in healthy donors (dated by TCRdb to 2015 to 2018). Broadly, across the study: An earlier analysis of 550 to 700 of the donors reported 276 Gb of sequence data and 117 million unique TCR beta sequences from 150 million to 200 million T cells. The number of donors typed differed by locus, with about 629-640 for A, B, C, DRB1 and DQB1, roughly 520 for DQA1, 600 to 610 for DPA1, and 400 to 490 for DPB1. To study patterns of TCR occurrence, a later analysis re-analyzed previously published TCR beta repertoires from hundreds of donors and added high-resolution HLA genotyping. The T cell repertoires of some 670 subjects were profiled by immunosequencing and related to cytomegalovirus serostatus. A later genetic analysis used genome-wide SNP genotypes for about 60% of the roughly 670 donors, treating that subset as a discovery cohort. All discovery cohort repertoires had been generated on a single sequencing platform. Roughly 300 gigabases of sequencing data and around 87 million unique TCR sequences were included in an early release covering about 600 HLA-typed donors. In an earlier analysis of roughly 580 of the donors, high-throughput TCR beta sequencing was used to judge whether each TCR beta V gene segment behaved as functional or pseudogenic. A separate validation cohort of roughly 130 different subjects was used in addition to the 666-subject first cohort. Both class I and class II loci were covered by HLA typing, at four-digit resolution. The study aimed to test whether signatures of past pathogen exposure could be identified by cataloging public T cell receptors. Donor age, sex, ethnicity and CMV serostatus were compiled alongside the repertoire data. Of the 300 to 500 genotyped donors, approximately 81% were placed in the genetic ancestry cluster associated with self-reported Caucasian donors. In the later analysis, no new phenotypic data were used to find candidate immune exposures; instead, reliance was placed on TCR beta sequences and their occurrence across donors. Among roughly 400 genotyped donors of the cohort, an average of around 250,000 unique TCR beta nucleotide sequences was sequenced per donor, of which approximately 18% were non-productive. High-throughput TCR immunosequencing, statistical association of individual TCRs with disease status, and machine learning were combined to predict cytomegalovirus infection status. Roughly five DR-DQ haplotypes were handled as single units for association and clustering because linkage in the cohort was strong.

V loses 4 bases, J loses 2 bases, and the germline ends lie 14 bases apart. The CDR3 has 15 amino acids, counting the end cysteine and phenylalanine. The kept DNA is CDR3 alone, 45 bases in frame from the first base. CDR1 and CDR2 were assigned from the germline V gene as MDHEN and SYDVKM. As concerns this clone: Its antigen specificity is not known. The sample holds no much larger clone one base away, and base qualities are not on file.

Receptor libraries were prepared by the immunoSEQ multiplex PCR assay. For the multiplex PCR, a mixture combining 60 forward primers for TCR Vbeta segments and 13 reverse primers for TCR Jbeta segments was used. The CDR3 region of rearranged TCR beta genes was amplified from genomic DNA with a multiplex PCR assay. Amplified TCR beta libraries were sequenced as 87-base-pair reads on the Illumina HiSeq System. Per the original workflow: Across the 600 to 700 repertoires, a later analysis counted tens of millions of unique TCR beta chains, 8.5 million to 12 million of which were shared by at least two donors. To remove PCR and sequencing errors, raw reads were error-corrected and collapsed into unique sequences using a nearest-neighbor algorithm that merged closely related sequences. Alignment of CDR3 sequences to IMGT reference sequences was used to assign V, D and J gene segments. For a sequence to be retained, at least a six-nucleotide match to both a V gene segment and a J gene segment was required. Rearrangements were called productive when the CDR3 lacked stop codons and stayed in frame with V and J; all others were non-productive. CDR3 was defined according to IMGT convention as the region running from the second conserved V-encoded cysteine to the conserved J-encoded phenylalanine. The earlier analysis of some 580 of the donors excluded any sequence lacking an unambiguous match to a single V gene segment. An earlier analysis of a few hundred of the donors called V segments functional above 56.7% productive rearrangements and segregating when the between-donor standard deviation exceeded 5%. A statistical classification framework was developed to diagnose cytomegalovirus status using the catalog of TCR beta chain sequences. V and J gene assignment, in a later analysis, came from comparing TCR nucleotide sequences with IMGT/GENE-DB human TR gene sequences. The TCRdist pipeline was used in a later analysis to assign CDR3 sequences and most-parsimonious VDJ recombination scenarios. In a later analysis, each TCR beta chain was defined by its CDR3 amino acid sequence together with its V-gene family, and reads lacking a unique V-gene family were excluded. As a way to deal with suspected cross-contamination and a sequencing artifact, a later analysis dropped approximately 590 nucleotide sequences that were highly shared and had low generation probability. In a later analysis, a clonal expansion index was calculated for each public chain from normalized within-repertoire ranks of inferred template counts. In a later analysis, generation probabilities were computed using a VDJ recombination model fitted to out-of-frame rearrangements, and the results were checked against IGoR. Hypergeometric tests were used in a later analysis to score TCR-TCR, TCR-HLA and TCR-CMV co-occurrence, with a repertoire-size bias correction applied to the TCR pairs. A later analysis estimated false discovery rates by permuting HLA or CMV assignments 20 times. In a later analysis, co-occurring TCRs were grouped using DBSCAN, and TCRdist sequence similarity was added for clustering within HLA-allele-positive subsets. Repertoires with fewer than 30,000 or more than 120,000 public chains were left out of co-occurrence clustering, as were a handful of repertoires with anomalous nucleotide sharing. Held by TCRdb, this immuneACCESS table contains in-frame sequences only and omits some clones. Under half of the omission traces to an unresolved V gene where checked; the cause of the rest is unknown. The V and J calls and clone size are taken from that table; D and trimming were inferred from the DNA. This sample is represented by some 62,000 clones; around 87% of them were singletons. The top ten constitute roughly 1.5% of the sample.

What the authors observed across the whole study: In a later genetic analysis, fewer N-insertions in productive TCRs were reported among donors in an Asian-associated ancestry cluster than the roughly 700-donor mean. In a later analysis, HLA-associated TCR beta chains were found to be more clonally expanded and to have lower generation probabilities than equally common non-associated chains. According to a later analysis, most CMV-associated TCR beta chains appeared to be HLA-restricted, and the HLA associations seemed to be driven largely by CMV exposure. This cohort had only TCR beta chains sequenced, and the lack of alpha or paired-chain data limited which features could be detected. Because HLA typing was missing for some donors at each locus, association tests included only the typed subset. Specific HLA alleles were associated with roughly 17,000 TCR beta sequences at a false discovery rate of 0.05 in a later analysis. A further reported finding was that TCR beta sequences accurately predicted the HLA-A and HLA-B alleles for most subjects in the first cohort. An earlier analysis of roughly 570 of the donors showed that most TCR beta V segments appeared in productive rearrangements either about 87% or about 30% of the time, which broadly matched IMGT annotations. Assigning TCR associations to individual alleles was difficult when HLA alleles, especially DR and DQ, strongly co-occurred. CMV serostatus was the only immune exposure information available for the cohort. The study gave a list of over 150 TCR beta chains associated with cytomegalovirus. In vitro tests confirmed that a few of the cytomegalovirus-associated TCR beta chains recognize cytomegalovirus antigens. A later analysis reported that several top co-occurrence clusters appeared linked to parvovirus B19, influenza, CMV and Epstein-Barr virus. Sequencing depth was assumed to be roughly uniform across donors in the presence/absence analyses, though that assumption may not hold. According to the authors, the approach could potentially be generalized to other disease states and immunological phenotypes. Across donors, most TCR sequences were observed very rarely, whereas some public TCRs were present in many individuals. An association between a missense DCLRE1C variant and V-gene and J-gene trimming of TCR beta chains was found in a later genetic analysis and replicated in an independent cohort. The earlier analysis of 587 of the donors excluded roughly 16 rarely observed V segments, including chromosome 9 orphons, because counts were too low. Correlated functional status among segregating V segments might be attributable to linkage disequilibrium, but an unknown experimental factor could not be ruled out. The classifier was reported to diagnose cytomegalovirus status with high specificity and sensitivity in both the original cohort and the validation cohort. A cluster of highly shared sequence variants was judged likely to represent a technical artifact of the sequencing pipeline. Some IMGT-functional V segments, including TRBV6-2 and TRBV6-3, could not be told apart with the 87-base-pair reads, so those segments were excluded. In a later analysis, the rate of TCR association differed among HLA loci, with DRB1 alleles having the most associated TCRs and HLA-C alleles having the fewest.

The cohort comprised around 690 healthy bone marrow donors. All cohort members were sampled while nominally healthy, although unrecorded immune exposures were likely present. The donor tested CMV seronegative, placing the donor among the 350 or so seronegative members of the cohort. Each donor provided a peripheral blood sample, and peripheral blood mononuclear cells were used for TCR beta sequencing. The Qiagen DNeasy Blood Extraction Kit was used to extract genomic DNA from the blood cell samples. The chain uses TRBV28 and TRBJ1-2, and perhaps TRBD1 as D gene, on 6 matching bases. Sequencing was carried out using PBMCs. This TCR was recovered from a man younger than 30 in good health and CMV-seronegative. The CDR3 reads CASSSGDNLNYGYTF. The nucleotide sequence is TGTGCCAGCAGTTCCGGGGACAACCTAAACTATGGCTACACCTTC.